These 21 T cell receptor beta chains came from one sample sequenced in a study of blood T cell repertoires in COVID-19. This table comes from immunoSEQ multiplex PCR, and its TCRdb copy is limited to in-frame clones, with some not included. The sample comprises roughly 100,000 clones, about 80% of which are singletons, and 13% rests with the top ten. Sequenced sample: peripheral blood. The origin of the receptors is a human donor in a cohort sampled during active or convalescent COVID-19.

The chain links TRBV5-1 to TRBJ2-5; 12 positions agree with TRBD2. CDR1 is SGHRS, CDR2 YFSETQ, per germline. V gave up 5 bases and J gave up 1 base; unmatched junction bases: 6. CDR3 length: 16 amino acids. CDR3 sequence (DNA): TGCGCCAGCAGTGCCGGACTAGCGGGATTCCAAGAGACCCAGTACTTC. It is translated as CASSAGLAGFQETQYF.

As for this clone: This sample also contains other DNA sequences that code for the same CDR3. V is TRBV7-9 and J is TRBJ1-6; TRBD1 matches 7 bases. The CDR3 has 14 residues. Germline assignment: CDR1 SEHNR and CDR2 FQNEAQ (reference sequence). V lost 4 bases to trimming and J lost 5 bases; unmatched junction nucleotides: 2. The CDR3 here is CASSSQGNNSPLHF. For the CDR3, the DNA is TGTGCCAGCAGCTCACAGGGGAATAATTCACCCCTCCACTTT.

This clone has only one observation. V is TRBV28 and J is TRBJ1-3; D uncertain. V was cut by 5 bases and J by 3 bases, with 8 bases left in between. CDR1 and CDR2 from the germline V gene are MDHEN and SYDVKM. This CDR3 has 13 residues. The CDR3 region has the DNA TGTGCCAGCAGTGAGGGTATTGGAAACACCATATATTTT. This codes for CASSEGIGNTIYF.

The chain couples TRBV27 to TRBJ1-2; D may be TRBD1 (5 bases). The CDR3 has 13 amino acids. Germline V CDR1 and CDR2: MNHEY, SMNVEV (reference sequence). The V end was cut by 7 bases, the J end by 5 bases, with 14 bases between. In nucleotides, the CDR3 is TGTGCCAGCAAGGAAGGCAGGGATTATGGCTACACCTTC. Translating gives CASKEGRDYGYTF.

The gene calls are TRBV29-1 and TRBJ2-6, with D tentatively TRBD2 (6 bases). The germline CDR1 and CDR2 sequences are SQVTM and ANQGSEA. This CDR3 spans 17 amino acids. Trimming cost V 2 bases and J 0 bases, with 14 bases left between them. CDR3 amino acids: CSVELAEGSSGANVLTF. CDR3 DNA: TGCAGCGTTGAATTGGCGGAGGGGAGCTCTGGGGCCAACGTCCTGACTTTC.

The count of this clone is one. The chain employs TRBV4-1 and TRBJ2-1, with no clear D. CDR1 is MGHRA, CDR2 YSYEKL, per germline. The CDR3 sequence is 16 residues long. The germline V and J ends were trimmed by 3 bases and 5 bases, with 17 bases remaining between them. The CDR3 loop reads CASSHPGWSLNNEQFF. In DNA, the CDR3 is TGCGCCAGCAGCCACCCCGGTTGGTCCCTGAACAATGAGCAGTTCTTC.

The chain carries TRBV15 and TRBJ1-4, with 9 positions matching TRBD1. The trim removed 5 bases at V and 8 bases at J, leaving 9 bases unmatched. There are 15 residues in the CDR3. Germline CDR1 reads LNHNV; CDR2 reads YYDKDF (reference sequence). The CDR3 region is CATSFGQGKEEKLFF. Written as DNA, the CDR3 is TGTGCCACCAGCTTCGGACAGGGGAAAGAGGAAAAACTGTTTTTT.

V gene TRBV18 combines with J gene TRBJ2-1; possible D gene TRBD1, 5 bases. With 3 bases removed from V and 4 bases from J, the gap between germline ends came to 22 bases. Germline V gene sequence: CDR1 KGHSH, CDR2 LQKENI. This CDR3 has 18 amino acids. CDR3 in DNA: TGTGCCAGCTCACCCCTCTCCCCAGGGCGGATACAATACAATGAGCAGTTCTTC. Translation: CASSPLSPGRIQYNEQFF.

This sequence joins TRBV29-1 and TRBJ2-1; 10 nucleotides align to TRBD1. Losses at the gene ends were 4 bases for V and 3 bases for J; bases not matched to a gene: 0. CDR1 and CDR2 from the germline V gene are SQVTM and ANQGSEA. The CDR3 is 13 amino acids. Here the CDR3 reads CSVGDRGYNEQFF. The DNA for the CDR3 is TGCAGCGTTGGGGACAGGGGCTACAATGAGCAGTTCTTC.

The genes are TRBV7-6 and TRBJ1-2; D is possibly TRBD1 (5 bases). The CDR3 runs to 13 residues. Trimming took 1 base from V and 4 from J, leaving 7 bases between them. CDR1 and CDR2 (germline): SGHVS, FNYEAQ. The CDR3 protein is CASSLVGGYGYTF. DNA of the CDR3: TGTGCCAGCAGCTTAGTGGGGGGCTATGGCTACACCTTC.

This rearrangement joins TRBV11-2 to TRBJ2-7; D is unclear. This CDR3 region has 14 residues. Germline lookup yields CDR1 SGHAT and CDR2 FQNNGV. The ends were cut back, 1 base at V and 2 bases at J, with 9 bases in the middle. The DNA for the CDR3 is TGTGCCAGCAGCTTAGGTACACAGCCCTACGAGCAGTACTTC. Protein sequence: CASSLGTQPYEQYF.

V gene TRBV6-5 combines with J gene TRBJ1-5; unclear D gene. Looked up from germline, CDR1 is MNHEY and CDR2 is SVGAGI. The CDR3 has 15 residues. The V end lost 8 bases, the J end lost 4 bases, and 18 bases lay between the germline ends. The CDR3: CASAARPGSNQPQHF. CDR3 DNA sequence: TGTGCCAGCGCCGCTCGTCCGGGGTCAAATCAGCCCCAGCATTTT.

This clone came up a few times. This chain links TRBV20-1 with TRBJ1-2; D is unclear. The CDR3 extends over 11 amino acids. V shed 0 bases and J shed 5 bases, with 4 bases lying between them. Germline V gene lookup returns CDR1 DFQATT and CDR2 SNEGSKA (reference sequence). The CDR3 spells CSARDKYGYTF. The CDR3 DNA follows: TGCAGTGCTAGAGATAAATATGGCTACACCTTC.

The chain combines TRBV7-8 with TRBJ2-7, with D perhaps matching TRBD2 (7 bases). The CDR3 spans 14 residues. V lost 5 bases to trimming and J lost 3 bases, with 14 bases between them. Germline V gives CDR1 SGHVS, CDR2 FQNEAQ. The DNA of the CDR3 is TGTGCCAGCAGCCCGGAGGGGGACTACTACGAGCAGTACTTC. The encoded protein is CASSPEGDYYEQYF.

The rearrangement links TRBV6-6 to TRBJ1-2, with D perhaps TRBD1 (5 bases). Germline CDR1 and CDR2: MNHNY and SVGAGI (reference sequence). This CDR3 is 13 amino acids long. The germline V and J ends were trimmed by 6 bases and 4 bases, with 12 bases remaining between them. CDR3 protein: CASSQGTSYGYTF. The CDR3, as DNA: TGTGCCAGCAGCCAGGGAACGAGCTATGGCTACACCTTC.

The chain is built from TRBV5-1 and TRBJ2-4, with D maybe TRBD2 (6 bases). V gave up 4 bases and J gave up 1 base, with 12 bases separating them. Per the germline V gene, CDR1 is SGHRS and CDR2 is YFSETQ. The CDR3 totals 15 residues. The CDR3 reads CASSPSRGAKNIQYF. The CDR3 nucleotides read TGCGCCAGCAGCCCAAGCCGGGGGGCCAAAAACATTCAGTACTTC. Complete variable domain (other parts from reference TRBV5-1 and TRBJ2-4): KAGVTQTPRYLIKTRGQQVTLSCSPISGHRSVSWYQQTPGQGLQFLFEYFSETQRNKGNFPGRFSGRQFSNSRSEMNVSTLELGDSALYLCASSPSRGAKNIQYFGAGTRLSVL.

The CDR3 DNA sequence: TGTGCCAGCAGCTCAGCGGGGGGACGCACAGATACGCAGTATTTT. Protein: CASSSAGGRTDTQYF. The rearrangement joins TRBV7-7 to TRBJ2-3; 9 nucleotides agree with TRBD2. The CDR3 sequence is 15 residues long. In germline, CDR1 is SSHAT, CDR2 FNYEAQ (reference sequence). J was trimmed by 1 base and V by 4 bases; bases with no gene match: 3.

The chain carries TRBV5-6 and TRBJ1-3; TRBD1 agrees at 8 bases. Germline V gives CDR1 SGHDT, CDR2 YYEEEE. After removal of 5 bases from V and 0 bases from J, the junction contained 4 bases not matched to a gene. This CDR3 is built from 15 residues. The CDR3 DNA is TGTGCCAGCAGGAATACAGGGGGCTCTGGAAACACCATATATTTT. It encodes CASRNTGGSGNTIYF.

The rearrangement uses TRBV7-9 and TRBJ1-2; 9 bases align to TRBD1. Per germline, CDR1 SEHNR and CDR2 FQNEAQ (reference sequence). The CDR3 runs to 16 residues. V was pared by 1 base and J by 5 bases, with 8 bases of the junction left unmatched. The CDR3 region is CASSLVSGGTGYGYTF. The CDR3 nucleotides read TGTGCCAGCAGCTTAGTTTCGGGCGGGACAGGGTATGGCTACACCTTC.

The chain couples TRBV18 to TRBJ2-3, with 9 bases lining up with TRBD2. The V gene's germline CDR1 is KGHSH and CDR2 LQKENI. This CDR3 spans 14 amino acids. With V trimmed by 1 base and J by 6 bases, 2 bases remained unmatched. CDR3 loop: CASSPLAGVDTQYF. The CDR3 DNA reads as TGTGCCAGCTCACCACTAGCGGGGGTGGATACGCAGTATTTT.

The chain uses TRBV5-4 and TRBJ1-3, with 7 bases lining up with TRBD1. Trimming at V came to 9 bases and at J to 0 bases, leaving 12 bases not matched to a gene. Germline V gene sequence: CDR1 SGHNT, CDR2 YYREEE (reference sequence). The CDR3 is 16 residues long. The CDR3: CATRPGGTFSGNTIYF. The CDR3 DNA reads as TGTGCCACCCGACCAGGGGGAACTTTCTCTGGAAACACCATATATTTT.